The 31 T cell receptor beta chains given below trace back to one sample, sequenced in a study of blood T cell repertoires in COVID-19 (dated by TCRdb to 2020 to 2022). Receptors were amplified or captured by the immunoSEQ multiplex PCR assay. In its TCRdb copy, this immuneACCESS table keeps in-frame sequences only and misses some clones. Where compared with another copy, unresolved V genes explain less than half of these, and the others have no known cause. The sample table holds tens of thousands of clones, of which approximately 89% were seen once. Roughly an eighth of the sample rests with the top ten. Material for sequencing was peripheral blood. The receptors derive from an older woman with active COVID-19.

The rearrangement links TRBV5-4 to TRBJ2-7, with TRBD1 matching over 7 bases. CDR3 length: 13 amino acids. Germline trimming cut 3 bases from V and 3 bases from J; bases unmatched to any gene: 3. Germline V gene data show CDR1 as SGHNT and CDR2 as YYREEE (reference sequence). The CDR3 sequence is CASSSGQIYEQYF. CDR3 in DNA: TGTGCCAGCAGCTCGGGACAGATCTACGAGCAGTACTTC.

The chain couples TRBV6-5 to TRBJ2-5, with D possibly being TRBD2 (6 bases). The germline CDR1 and CDR2 sequences are MNHEY and SVGAGI. The CDR3 is 14 residues long. With 6 bases removed from V and 2 bases from J, the gap between germline ends came to 13 bases. CDR3 sequence (DNA): TGTGCCAGCAGCGGCCCGGGGGAGCAAGAGACCCAGTACTTC. Its translation is CASSGPGEQETQYF.

J is TRBJ2-1 and V is TRBV11-2, with 7 bases lining up with TRBD1. V was pared by 0 bases and J by 8 bases, with 10 bases of the junction left unmatched. CDR3 length: 16 residues. Per the germline V gene, CDR1 is SGHAT and CDR2 is FQNNGV. Here the CDR3 DNA reads TGTGCCAGCAGCTTAGATCCGGGACAGCAAAGAGATGAGCAGTTCTTC. It encodes CASSLDPGQQRDEQFF.

The chain couples TRBV7-6 to TRBJ2-3, with 11 bases aligning to TRBD1. CDR3 size: 15 residues. The junction had 6 bases not matched to a gene; V was cut back by 5 bases and J by 5 bases. Germline CDR1 and CDR2: SGHVS and FNYEAQ. CDR3 region: CASSKRTGGLDTQYF. CDR3 sequence (DNA): TGTGCCAGCAGCAAACGGACAGGGGGCTTAGATACGCAGTATTTT.

J is TRBJ1-2 and V is TRBV7-9; possibly TRBD1 for D (6 bases). CDR1 is SEHNR and CDR2 is FQNEAQ in the germline V gene (reference sequence). The CDR3 consists of 15 residues. The ends were cut back, 5 bases at V and 3 bases at J, with 16 bases in the middle. This chain's CDR3 is CASSPHRDKDYGYTF. The DNA of the CDR3 is TGTGCCAGCAGCCCCCACAGGGATAAAGACTATGGCTACACCTTC.

The CDR3 spells CASSVRDRSLDTQYF. The CDR3 region has the DNA TGTGCCAGTAGTGTACGGGACAGGTCATTGGATACGCAGTATTTT. This rearrangement joins TRBV19 to TRBJ2-3; TRBD1 matches 8 bases. The CDR3 totals 15 residues. J gave up 6 bases and V 5 bases, and 10 bases lay outside the gene matches. CDR1 is LNHDA, CDR2 SQIVND, per germline (reference sequence).

The rearrangement joins TRBV29-1 to TRBJ1-1; D unclear. Germline CDR1 SQVTM, CDR2 ANQGSEA. The CDR3 consists of 13 residues. The V end lost 5 bases, the J end lost 6 bases, and 16 bases lay between the germline ends. This chain's CDR3 is CSVSRNGDSEAFF. CDR3 bases: TGCAGCGTTTCCCGGAACGGGGATTCTGAAGCTTTCTTT.

This rearrangement joins TRBV5-3 to TRBJ1-6; D perhaps matches TRBD1 (5 bases). TRBV5-3 is flagged as an ORF with uncertain function. Trimming pared 1 base from V and 10 bases from J, leaving 18 bases between. The CDR3 is 16 amino acids. CDR3 residues: CARSLIMGPGASPLHF. In DNA form, the CDR3 reads TGTGCCAGAAGCTTGATCATGGGCCCTGGGGCCTCACCCCTCCACTTT.

The CDR3 DNA reads as TGTGCCAGCAGCCAAGCGGATACGCAGTATTTT. This encodes CASSQADTQYF. The chain is built from TRBV14 and TRBJ2-3; no reliable D call. The germline CDR1 and CDR2 sequences are SGHDN and FVKESK. The V gene lost 1 base and the J gene lost 6 bases, with 2 bases spanning the gap. The CDR3 is made up of 11 amino acids.

The V gene is TRBV19, the J gene TRBJ1-2, with D perhaps matching TRBD1 (6 bases). The ends were cut back, 4 bases at V and 8 bases at J, with 11 bases in the middle. This CDR3 has 12 amino acids. CDR1 and CDR2 (germline): LNHDA, SQIVND (reference sequence). For the CDR3, the DNA is TGTGCCAGTAGTAGGCAGGGACAAGGCTACACCTTC. Protein: CASSRQGQGYTF.

Sample share makes this clone medium-sized (0.01 to 0.1%). V usage is TRBV11-3 and J usage is TRBJ2-1; D perhaps matches TRBD2 (6 bases). Germline V gene sequence: CDR1 SGHNT, CDR2 YENEEA. This CDR3 is 13 amino acids long. The V and J ends lost 3 bases and 7 bases respectively, with 10 bases between them. The CDR3, as DNA: TGTGCCAGCAGCTTGAGCGGGTCAAATGAGCAGTTCTTC. Protein: CASSLSGSNEQFF.

The V gene is TRBV3-1 (or the pseudogene TRBV3-2), the J gene TRBJ1-2; 7 nucleotides align to TRBD1. The ends lost 0 bases at V and 5 bases at J; junction bases unmatched: 9. The length of the CDR3 is 16 residues. CDR1 is LGHDT and CDR2 is YNNKEL in the germline V gene (reference sequence). CDR3 in DNA: TGTGCCAGCAGCCAAGAGCCTTGGCAGGGGGTGTATGGCTACACCTTC. Protein product: CASSQEPWQGVYGYTF.

The J gene is TRBJ2-3, the V gene TRBV5-8; TRBD2 agrees at 9 bases. Germline lookup yields CDR1 SGHTS and CDR2 YDEGEE. CDR3 length: 15 amino acids. V lost 4 bases, J lost 4 bases, and 7 bases stayed unmatched. CDR3 amino acids: CASSNGLAGSDTQYF. Here the CDR3 DNA reads TGTGCCAGCAGCAATGGGCTAGCGGGGTCAGATACGCAGTATTTT.

The chain has TRBV28 and TRBJ1-1; a possible D gene is TRBD1 (5 bases). The CDR3 length is 13 residues. Germline loops: CDR1 MDHEN, CDR2 SYDVKM. Trimming left V 5 bases short and J 11 bases short, with 18 bases between. For the CDR3, the DNA is TGTGCCAGCAGTCGGCCCCTTCAGGGTGATGCTTTCTTT. It translates to CASSRPLQGDAFF.

The chain links TRBV21-1 to TRBJ1-5; TRBD1, as called in the table, went unchecked against the DNA. TRBV21-1 is a recognized pseudogene. The CDR3 is 13 amino acids. CDR3 sequence: CAIIGGNNQPQHF. CDR3 coding DNA: TGTGCCATCATAGGGGGCAACAATCAGCCCCAGCATTTT.

The gene calls are TRBV5-4 and TRBJ1-1, with 8 bases aligning to TRBD1. J gave up 3 bases and V 4 bases, and 8 bases lay outside the gene matches. Germline CDR1 is SGHNT and CDR2 is YYREEE (reference sequence). The CDR3 contains 15 residues. The chain's CDR3 is CASSALTGDYTEAFF. The CDR3 nucleotides are TGTGCCAGCAGCGCCCTGACAGGGGATTACACTGAAGCTTTCTTT.

The gene calls are TRBV19 and TRBJ2-7, with 9 bases that match TRBD2. Germline trimming cut 3 bases from V and 7 bases from J; bases unmatched to any gene: 10. There are 15 residues in the CDR3. Germline V gives CDR1 LNHDA, CDR2 SQIVND (reference sequence). Here the CDR3 DNA reads TGTGCCAGTAGTATCGGGGCTAGCGGGGCTGCGGAGCAGTACTTC. Protein: CASSIGASGAAEQYF.

V gene TRBV3-1 (or the pseudogene TRBV3-2) combines with J gene TRBJ2-7; 7 positions match TRBD1. The CDR3 extends over 13 amino acids. The V gene end was trimmed by 6 bases and the J gene end by 0 bases; junction bases not matched to a gene: 2. Per germline, CDR1 LGHDT and CDR2 YNNKEL (reference sequence). The CDR3 loop reads CASSGQVSYEQYF. The CDR3 DNA reads as TGTGCCAGCAGTGGACAGGTCTCCTACGAGCAGTACTTC.

In this sample, this clone turned up once. This chain links TRBV7-8 with TRBJ2-1; 13 bases line up with TRBD2. The CDR3 length is 16 residues. Germline trimming cut 5 bases from V and 6 bases from J; bases unmatched to any gene: 7. Germline lookup yields CDR1 SGHVS and CDR2 FQNEAQ. DNA of the CDR3: TGTGCCAGCAGCCAAGAACTAGCGGGGGGGCCCAATGAGCAGTTCTTC. Residues: CASSQELAGGPNEQFF.

V usage is TRBV9 and J usage is TRBJ2-5; possible D gene TRBD1, 7 bases. CDR1 is SGDLS, CDR2 YYNGEE, per germline. This CDR3 spans 16 amino acids. The ends were cut back, 0 bases at V and 5 bases at J, with 17 bases in the middle. The DNA of the CDR3 is TGTGCCAGCAGCGTAGGGAGGGACAGCTATTATGAGACCCAGTACTTC. Translating gives CASSVGRDSYYETQYF.

This chain links TRBV6-5 with TRBJ2-7; 7 bases fit TRBD1. Germline lookup yields CDR1 MNHEY and CDR2 SVGAGI. Losses at the gene ends were 7 bases for V and 2 bases for J; bases not matched to a gene: 8. The CDR3 covers 14 residues. The CDR3 sequence: CASNPQGWTYEQYF. DNA for the CDR3: TGTGCCAGCAACCCACAGGGGTGGACCTACGAGCAGTACTTC.

The chain combines TRBV11-2 with TRBJ1-1; 8 bases align to TRBD1. This CDR3 has 15 residues. Germline CDR1 and CDR2: SGHAT and FQNNGV. After removal of 4 bases from V and 1 base from J, the junction contained 5 bases not matched to a gene. CDR3 sequence (DNA): TGTGCCAGCAGCTCGATGGGACAGGCGAACACTGAAGCTTTCTTT. Translation gives CASSSMGQANTEAFF.

This clone appeared a single time. The rearrangement joins TRBV29-1 to TRBJ1-2; 7 bases are a match to TRBD1. V gave up 3 bases and J gave up 5 bases; unmatched junction bases: 0. This CDR3 has 11 residues. Germline V gives CDR1 SQVTM, CDR2 ANQGSEA. The CDR3 coding sequence is TGCAGCGTTGACAGGGGGTATGGCTACACCTTC. Protein product: CSVDRGYGYTF.

This chain links TRBV2 with TRBJ2-2; D may be TRBD2 (6 bases). CDR3 length: 13 residues. Trimming took off 7 bases at V and 4 bases at J, with 10 bases between the two ends. The germline CDR1 and CDR2 sequences are SNHLY and FYNNEI. CDR3 DNA sequence: TGTGCCAGCATTGGGGGGTTCACCGGGGAGCTGTTTTTT. This translates into CASIGGFTGELFF.

The chain uses TRBV2 and TRBJ2-5; TRBD2 agrees at 9 bases. CDR1 and CDR2 (germline): SNHLY, FYNNEI. The CDR3 is 15 residues long. The V gene end was trimmed by 4 bases and the J gene end by 5 bases; junction bases not matched to a gene: 8. CDR3: CASSVWRGGGETQYF. CDR3 DNA sequence: TGTGCCAGCAGTGTATGGCGGGGGGGCGGGGAGACCCAGTACTTC.

This clone was found a few times. The gene calls are TRBV27 and TRBJ2-7; TRBD1 might be the D (5 bases). The CDR3 is made up of 12 amino acids. Germline CDR1 MNHEY, CDR2 SMNVEV (reference sequence). The V gene lost 5 bases and the J gene lost 7 bases, with 12 bases spanning the gap. CDR3 DNA sequence: TGTGCCAGCAGTAAACCGAAGGGGGAGCAGTACTTC. Translating gives CASSKPKGEQYF.

This chain uses TRBV5-5 with TRBJ2-7, with TRBD1 as a possible D gene (5 bases). The ends were cut back, 4 bases at V and 2 bases at J, with 16 bases in the middle. The CDR3 loop spans 15 amino acids. CDR1 is SGHKS and CDR2 is YYEKEE in the germline V gene (reference sequence). The CDR3, as DNA: TGTGCCAGCAGCCCCCCAGGGCACGGCACCTACGAGCAGTACTTC. Its translation: CASSPPGHGTYEQYF.

The chain is built from TRBV11-3 and TRBJ2-2, with 7 positions matching TRBD1. Germline assignment: CDR1 SGHNT and CDR2 YENEEA. V lost 5 bases, J lost 0 bases, and 6 bases stayed unmatched. This CDR3 region has 16 residues. The chain's CDR3 is CASSPGTAANTGELFF. The CDR3 DNA reads TGTGCCAGCAGCCCCGGGACAGCTGCGAACACCGGGGAGCTGTTTTTT.

The CDR3 region is CASSRAAAYEQYF. As DNA, the CDR3 is TGTGCCAGCTCCAGGGCTGCCGCCTACGAGCAGTACTTC. The chain is built from TRBV18 and TRBJ2-7, with a weak D call TRBD1 (5 bases). The CDR3 loop spans 13 amino acids. V lost 6 bases to trimming and J lost 2 bases, with 11 bases between them. CDR1 KGHSH and CDR2 LQKENI come from the germline V gene.

This clone appeared a few times. V gene TRBV5-5 combines with J gene TRBJ1-3, with D uncertain. V was shortened by 1 base and J by 4 bases, with 15 bases between the two germline ends. The length of the CDR3 is 16 residues. Germline loops: CDR1 SGHKS, CDR2 YYEKEE (reference sequence). The CDR3 DNA reads as TGTGCCAGCAGCTTGTTACGGGATGGATCGGGAAACACCATATATTTT. Translated, it gives CASSLLRDGSGNTIYF.

The chain employs TRBV25-1 and TRBJ2-5; 9 bases agree with TRBD2. The CDR3 runs 15 residues. Germline-derived CDR1 and CDR2 are MGHDK and SYGVNS. After removal of 8 bases from V and 5 bases from J, the junction contained 12 bases not matched to a gene. This CDR3 is CASGPSLAGVETQYF. CDR3 DNA: TGTGCCAGCGGACCAAGCTTAGCGGGGGTCGAGACCCAGTACTTC.